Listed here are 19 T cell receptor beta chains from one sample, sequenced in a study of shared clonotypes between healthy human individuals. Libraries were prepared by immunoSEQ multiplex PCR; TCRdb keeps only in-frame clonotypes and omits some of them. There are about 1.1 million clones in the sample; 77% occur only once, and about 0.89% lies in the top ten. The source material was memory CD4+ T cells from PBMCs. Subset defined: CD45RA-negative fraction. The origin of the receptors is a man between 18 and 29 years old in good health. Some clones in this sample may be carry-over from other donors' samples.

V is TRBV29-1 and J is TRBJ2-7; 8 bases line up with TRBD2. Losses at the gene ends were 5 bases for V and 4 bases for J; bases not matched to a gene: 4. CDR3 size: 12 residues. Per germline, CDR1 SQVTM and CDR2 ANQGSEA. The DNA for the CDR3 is TGCAGCGTTCGGTCGGGGGGGTACGAGCAGTACTTC. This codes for CSVRSGGYEQYF.

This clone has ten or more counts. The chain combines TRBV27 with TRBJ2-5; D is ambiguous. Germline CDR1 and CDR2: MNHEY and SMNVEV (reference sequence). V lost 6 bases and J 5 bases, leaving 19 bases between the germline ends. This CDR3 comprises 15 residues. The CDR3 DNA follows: TGTGCCAGCAGCCCGCGTCTGTCCCGGGCCGAGACCCAGTACTTC. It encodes CASSPRLSRAETQYF.

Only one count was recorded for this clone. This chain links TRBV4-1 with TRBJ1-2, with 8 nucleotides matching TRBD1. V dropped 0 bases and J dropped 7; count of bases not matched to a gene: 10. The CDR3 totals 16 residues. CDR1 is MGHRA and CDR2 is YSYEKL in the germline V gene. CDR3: CASSQDGVRGLSGYTF. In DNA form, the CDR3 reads TGCGCCAGCAGCCAAGATGGCGTCAGGGGGCTGAGTGGCTACACCTTC.

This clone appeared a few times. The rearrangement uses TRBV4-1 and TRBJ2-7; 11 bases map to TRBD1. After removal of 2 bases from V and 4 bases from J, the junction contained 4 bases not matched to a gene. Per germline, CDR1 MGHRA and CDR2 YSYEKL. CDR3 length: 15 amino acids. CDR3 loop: CASSQQGTGGYEQYF. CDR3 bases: TGCGCCAGCAGCCAACAAGGGACAGGGGGATACGAGCAGTACTTC.

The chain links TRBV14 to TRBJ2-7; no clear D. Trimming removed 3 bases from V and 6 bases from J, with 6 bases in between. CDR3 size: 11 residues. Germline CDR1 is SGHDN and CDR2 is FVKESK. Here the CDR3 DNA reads TGTGCCAGCAGCCATCTCAGCGAGCAGTACTTC. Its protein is CASSHLSEQYF.

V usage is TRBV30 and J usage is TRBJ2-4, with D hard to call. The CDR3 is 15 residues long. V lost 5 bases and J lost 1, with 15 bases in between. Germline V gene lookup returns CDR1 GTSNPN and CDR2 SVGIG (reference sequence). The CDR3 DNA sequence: TGTGCCTGGTCCCCAGAATATAGGGCCAAAAACATTCAGTACTTC. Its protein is CAWSPEYRAKNIQYF. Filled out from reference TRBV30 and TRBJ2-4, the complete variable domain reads SQTIHQWPATLVQPVGSPLSLECTVEGTSNPNLYWYRQAAGRGLQLLFYSVGIGQISSEVPQNLSASRPQDRQFILSSKKLLLSDSGFYLCAWSPEYRAKNIQYFGAGTRLSVL.

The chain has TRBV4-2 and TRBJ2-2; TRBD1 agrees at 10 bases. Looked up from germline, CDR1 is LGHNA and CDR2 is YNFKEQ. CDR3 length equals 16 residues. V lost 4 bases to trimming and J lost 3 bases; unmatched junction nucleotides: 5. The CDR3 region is CASSPVGQGDTGELFF. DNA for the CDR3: TGTGCCAGCAGCCCCGTAGGACAGGGGGACACCGGGGAGCTGTTTTTT.

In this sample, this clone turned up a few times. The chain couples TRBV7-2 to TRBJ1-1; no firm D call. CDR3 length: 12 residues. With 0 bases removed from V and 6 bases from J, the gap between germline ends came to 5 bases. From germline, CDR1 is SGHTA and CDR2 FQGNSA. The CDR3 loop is CASSLANPEAFF. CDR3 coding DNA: TGTGCCAGCAGCTTAGCCAACCCTGAAGCTTTCTTT. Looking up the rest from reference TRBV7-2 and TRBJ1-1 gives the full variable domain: GAGVSQSPSNKVTEKGKDVELRCDPISGHTALYWYRQSLGQGLEFLIYFQGNSAPDKSGLPSDRFSAERTGGSVSTLTIQRTQQEDSAVYLCASSLANPEAFFGQGTRLTVV.

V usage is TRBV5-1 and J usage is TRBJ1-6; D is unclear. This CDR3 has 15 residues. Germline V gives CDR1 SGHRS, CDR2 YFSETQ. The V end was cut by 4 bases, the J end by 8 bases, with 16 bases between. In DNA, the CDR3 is TGCGCCAGCAGCGCGGACGGAAAGAGGGATTCACCCCTCCACTTT. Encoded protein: CASSADGKRDSPLHF.

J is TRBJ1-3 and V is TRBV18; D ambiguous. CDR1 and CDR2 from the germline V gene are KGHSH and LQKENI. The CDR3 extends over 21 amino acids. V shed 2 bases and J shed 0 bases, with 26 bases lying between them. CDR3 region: CASSPSIILTTGLSSGNTIYF. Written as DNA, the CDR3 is TGTGCCAGCTCACCATCCATTATCTTGACAACCGGCCTGAGCTCTGGAAACACCATATATTTT. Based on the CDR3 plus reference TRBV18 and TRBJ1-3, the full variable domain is NAGVMQNPRHLVRRRGQEARLRCSPMKGHSHVYWYRQLPEEGLKFMVYLQKENIIDESGMPKERFSAEFPKEGPSILRIQQVVRGDSAAYFCASSPSIILTTGLSSGNTIYFGEGSWLTVV.

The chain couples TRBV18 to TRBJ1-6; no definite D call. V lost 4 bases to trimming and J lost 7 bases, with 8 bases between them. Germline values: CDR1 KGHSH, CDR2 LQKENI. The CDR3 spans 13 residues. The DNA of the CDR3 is TGTGCCAGCTCACTAGGACCCAATTCACCCCTCCACTTT. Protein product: CASSLGPNSPLHF. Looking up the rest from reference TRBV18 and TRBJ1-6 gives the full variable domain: NAGVMQNPRHLVRRRGQEARLRCSPMKGHSHVYWYRQLPEEGLKFMVYLQKENIIDESGMPKERFSAEFPKEGPSILRIQQVVRGDSAAYFCASSLGPNSPLHFGNGTRLTVT.

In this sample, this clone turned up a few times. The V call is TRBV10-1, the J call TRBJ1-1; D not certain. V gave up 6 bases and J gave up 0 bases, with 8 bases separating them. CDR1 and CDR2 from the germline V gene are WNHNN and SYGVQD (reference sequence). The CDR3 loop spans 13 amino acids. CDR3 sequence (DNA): TGCGCCAGCAGAGAAGGACTGAACACTGAAGCTTTCTTT. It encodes CASREGLNTEAFF.

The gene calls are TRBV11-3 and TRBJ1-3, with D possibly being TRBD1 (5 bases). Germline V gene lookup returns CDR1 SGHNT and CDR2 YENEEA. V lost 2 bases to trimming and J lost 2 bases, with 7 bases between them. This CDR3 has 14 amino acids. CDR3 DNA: TGTGCCAGCAGCTTAAAAGGGGCTGGAAACACCATATATTTT. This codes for CASSLKGAGNTIYF. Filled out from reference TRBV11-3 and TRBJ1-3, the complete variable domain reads EAGVVQSPRYKIIEKKQPVAFWCNPISGHNTLYWYLQNLGQGPELLIRYENEEAVDDSQLPKDRFSAERLKGVDSTLKIQPAELGDSAVYLCASSLKGAGNTIYFGEGSWLTVV.

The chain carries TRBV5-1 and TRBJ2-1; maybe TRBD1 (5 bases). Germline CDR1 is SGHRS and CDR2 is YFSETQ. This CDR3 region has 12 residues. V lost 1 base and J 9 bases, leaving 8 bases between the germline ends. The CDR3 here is CASSLRGGEQFF. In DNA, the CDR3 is TGCGCCAGCAGCTTGAGGGGTGGTGAGCAGTTCTTC.

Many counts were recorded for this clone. DNA of the CDR3: TGTGCCAGCAGTTCCCCTAGCGGTGGCTATGGCTACACCTTC. Translated, it gives CASSSPSGGYGYTF. The genes are TRBV28 and TRBJ1-2; no clear D. The ends were cut back, 4 bases at V and 4 bases at J, with 13 bases in the middle. The CDR3 sequence is 14 residues long. Germline-derived CDR1 and CDR2 are MDHEN and SYDVKM.

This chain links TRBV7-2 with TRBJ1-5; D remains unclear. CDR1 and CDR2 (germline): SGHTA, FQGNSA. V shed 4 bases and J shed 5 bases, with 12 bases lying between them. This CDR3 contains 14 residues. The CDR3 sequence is CASSSGGWHQPQHF. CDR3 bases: TGTGCCAGCAGCTCCGGCGGGTGGCATCAGCCCCAGCATTTT.

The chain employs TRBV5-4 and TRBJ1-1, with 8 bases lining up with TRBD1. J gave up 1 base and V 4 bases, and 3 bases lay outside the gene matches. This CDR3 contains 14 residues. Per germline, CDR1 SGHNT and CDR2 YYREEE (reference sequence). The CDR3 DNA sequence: TGTGCCAGCAGCACCGGACAGGGGAACACTGAAGCTTTCTTT. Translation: CASSTGQGNTEAFF.

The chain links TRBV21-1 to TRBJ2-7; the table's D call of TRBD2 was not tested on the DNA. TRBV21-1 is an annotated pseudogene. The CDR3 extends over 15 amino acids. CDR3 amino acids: CASSTGLAPHYEQYF. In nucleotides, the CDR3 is TGTGCCAGCAGCACGGGACTAGCGCCCCACTACGAGCAGTACTTC.

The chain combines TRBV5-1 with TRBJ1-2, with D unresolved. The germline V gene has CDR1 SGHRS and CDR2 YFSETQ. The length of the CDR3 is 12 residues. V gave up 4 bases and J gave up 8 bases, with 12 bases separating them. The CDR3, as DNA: TGCGCCAGCAGCGACCCTCCTGGCGGCTACACCTTC. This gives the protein CASSDPPGGYTF.